Reported below is one T cell receptor beta chain. The CDR3 sequence is 15 residues long. With V trimmed by 2 bases and J by 2 bases, 5 bases remained unmatched. In germline, CDR1 is SEHNR, CDR2 FQNEAQ (reference sequence). Some clones are missing from TCRdb's copy, which holds only in-frame ones; the method was immunoSEQ multiplex PCR. This table has tens of thousands of clones, around nine tenths appearing once. This sample is drawn from a study of blood T cell repertoires in COVID-19. The V gene is TRBV7-9, the J gene TRBJ1-2; TRBD1 matches at 7 bases. The material sequenced was peripheral blood. The source of this sequence is a man in his forties or fifties with active COVID-19. This CDR3 is CASSLIRGQNYGYTF. For the CDR3, the DNA is TGTGCCAGCAGCTTAATAAGGGGGCAGAACTATGGCTACACCTTC.